This paragraph covers one TCR beta chain sequence. Germline CDR1 is SGHRS and CDR2 is YFSETQ. V was pared by 4 bases and J by 1 base, with 15 bases of the junction left unmatched. This CDR3 spans 18 amino acids. Sequencing used immunoSEQ multiplex PCR; TCRdb keeps in-frame clones, though not all of them. The sample holds under 300,000 clones, about 80% seen once. The sample belongs to a study of Tregs in tolerant kidney transplant recipients. The specimen was CD4+ T cells from blood. The receptor comes from a human donor in good health. The rearrangement uses TRBV5-1 and TRBJ2-3, with 7 bases matching TRBD1. This CDR3 is CASSITPTSGGGTDTQYF. For the CDR3, the DNA is TGCGCCAGCAGCATTACCCCTACCTCAGGGGGTGGCACAGATACGCAGTATTTT.